Presented here are 26 T cell receptor beta chains from one specimen sequenced in a study of molecular identifiers for immune sequencing clone quantification. From the PCR reads, TCRdb called clonotypes with MiXCR, one entry per CDR3 protein. The table includes around 54,000 distinct CDR3 sequences, under 30% detected once. The specimen was naive CD8+ T cells from blood, with Jurkat cell RNA spiked in. Regarding subset: FACS-sorted CD8+CD4-CCR7+CD45RA+ naive T cells. These receptors all stem from a human donor in good health. Some libraries in this study had Jurkat cell RNA spiked in.

CDR3: CASIGLAGGNTGELFF. In DNA form, the CDR3 reads TGTGCCAGCATTGGGCTAGCGGGAGGGAACACCGGGGAGCTGTTTTTT. The chain couples TRBV28 to TRBJ2-2, with 11 bases matching TRBD2. The CDR3 has 16 residues. Germline V gene sequence: CDR1 MDHEN, CDR2 SYDVKM. Trimming removed 7 bases from V and 1 base from J; junction bases left unmatched: 5.

This clonotype was counted at least ten times. The chain is built from TRBV6-2 or TRBV6-3 and TRBJ1-1; D call uncertain. Trimming shortened V by 2 bases and J by 1 base, and 8 bases separated the two germline ends. Per germline, CDR1 MNHEY and CDR2 SVGEGT. This CDR3 comprises 14 residues. CDR3 protein: CASSYAPGNTEAFF. The CDR3 DNA is TGTGCCAGCAGTTACGCACCAGGGAACACTGAAGCTTTCTTT.

This clonotype was detected many times. J is TRBJ2-3 and V is TRBV14, with D tentatively TRBD2 (6 bases). Germline values: CDR1 SGHDN, CDR2 FVKESK. Trimming shortened V by 1 base and J by 0 bases, and 14 bases separated the two germline ends. CDR3 length: 17 amino acids. The CDR3 DNA follows: TGTGCCAGCAGCCAAGCGGGGGATTCAGCGAGCACAGATACGCAGTATTTT. Translation: CASSQAGDSASTDTQYF.

Ten or more counts support this clonotype. The chain is built from TRBV12-3 or TRBV12-4 and TRBJ1-1; TRBD1 aligns across 11 bases. Trimming removed 5 bases from V and 6 bases from J; junction bases left unmatched: 8. The CDR3 extends over 15 amino acids. The CDR3 bases are TGTGCCAGCAGTAGGACAGGGGGCGATGGTTCTGAAGCTTTCTTT. It encodes CASSRTGGDGSEAFF.

Remarks on this clonotype: One end of the junction is discordant with germline, which a read error may explain. The rearrangement uses TRBV6-2 or TRBV6-3 and TRBJ2-7; 11 bases are shared with TRBD2. The germline V gene encodes CDR1 MNHEY and CDR2 SVGEGT. CDR3 length: 14 residues. In DNA, the CDR3 is TGTGCCAGCAGTCTAGCGGGGGGTTCCTACGAGCGGTACTTC. This sequence encodes CASSLAGGSYERYF.

This clonotype was seen only once. This could be a read error, since a much larger clone is one nucleotide away. V usage is TRBV21-1 and J usage is TRBJ1-4. TRBV21-1 is marked as a pseudogene. The CDR3 totals 15 residues. This CDR3 reads CVYPPDREDNEKLFF. CDR3 coding DNA: TGTGTCTACCCGCCCGACCGGGAGGATAATGAAAAACTGTTTTTT.

With respect to this clonotype: This may come from a read error, since a much larger clone is one base off. The chain carries TRBV25-1 and TRBJ2-5; D unclear. V dropped 1 base and J dropped 2 bases, with 14 bases sitting between them. Germline V gives CDR1 MGHDK, CDR2 SYGVNS. The CDR3 contains 16 residues. For the CDR3, the DNA is TGTGCCAGCAGTGAATTAGAAGGAGTCCTTCAAGAGACCCAGTACTTC. Its translation is CASSELEGVLQETQYF. The full variable domain, completed using reference TRBV25-1 and TRBJ2-5, is EADIYQTPRYLVIGTGKKITLECSQTMGHDKMYWYQQDPGMELHLIHYSYGVNSTEKGDLSSESTVSRIRTEHFPLTLESARPSHTSQYLCASSELEGVLQETQYFGPGTRLLVL.

In the case of this clonotype: A much bigger clone sits one base away, suggesting this may be a read error. Given the absence of the conserved phenylalanine or tryptophan at the CDR3 end, a read error is likely. The chain couples TRBV6-1 to TRBJ1-1; TRBD1 matches 10 bases. The CDR3 runs to 16 residues. V was pared by 4 bases and J by 2 bases, with 7 bases of the junction left unmatched. Looked up from germline, CDR1 is MNHNS and CDR2 is SASEGT. The CDR3 nucleotides are TGTGCCAGCAGTGTCCGGGACAGGGGAGTTAACACTGAAGCTTTCCTT. Translated: CASSVRDRGVNTEAFL.

Notes on this clonotype: A much larger clone lies a single base off, so this may be a read error. This CDR3 reads CASGRMTQNTEAFF. CDR3 DNA sequence: TGTGCCAGCGGACGCATGACTCAGAACACTGAAGCTTTCTTT. This rearrangement joins TRBV6-1 to TRBJ1-1, with unresolved D. Germline loops: CDR1 MNHNS, CDR2 SASEGT. Trimming shortened V by 8 bases and J by 1 base, and 14 bases separated the two germline ends. CDR3 size: 14 residues.

This chain joins TRBV12-3 or TRBV12-4 and TRBJ2-2; the D is unclear. Trimming cost V 10 bases and J 3 bases, with 9 bases left between them. The CDR3 totals 12 residues. CDR3 loop: CAIGPDTGELFF. CDR3 DNA: TGTGCCATCGGTCCAGACACCGGGGAGCTGTTTTTT.

This clonotype was picked up a small number of times. V usage is TRBV2 and J usage is TRBJ2-2, with D unclear. The ends were cut back, 6 bases at V and 3 bases at J, with 14 bases in the middle. CDR3 size: 15 residues. CDR1 and CDR2 (germline): SNHLY, FYNNEI. The CDR3 sequence: CASSHPTWDTGELFF. The CDR3 nucleotides are TGTGCCAGCAGCCATCCGACTTGGGACACCGGGGAGCTGTTTTTT. The full variable domain, rest sourced from reference TRBV2 and TRBJ2-2, is EPEVTQTPSHQVTQMGQEVILRCVPISNHLYFYWYRQILGQKVEFLVSFYNNEISEKSEIFDDQFSVERPDGSNFTLKIRSTKLEDSAMYFCASSHPTWDTGELFFGEGSRLTVL.

For this clonotype: This may arise from a read error, as a much more abundant clone is one base away. V gene TRBV6-5 combines with J gene TRBJ1-5; no definite D call. V dropped 5 bases and J dropped 7 bases, with 12 bases sitting between them. Germline-derived CDR1 and CDR2 are MNHEY and SVGAGI. This CDR3 is built from 13 residues. This chain's CDR3 is CASSHGDRQPQHF. In DNA form, the CDR3 reads TGTGCCAGCAGTCACGGGGATAGGCAGCCCCAGCATTTT.

This clonotype was counted many times. The V and J genes are TRBV30 and TRBJ1-5; D is unresolved. From germline, CDR1 is GTSNPN and CDR2 SVGIG (reference sequence). The CDR3 runs to 13 residues. V lost 2 bases to trimming and J lost 3 bases, with 8 bases between them. The CDR3 nucleotides read TGTGCCTGGAGTTTAGACATCAATCAGCCCCAGCATTTT. It codes for CAWSLDINQPQHF.

This clonotype was detected once. This clone may be a read error of a much larger clone one base away. The chain has TRBV13 and TRBJ2-1, with a weak D call TRBD1 (6 bases). Germline assignment: CDR1 PRHDT and CDR2 FYEKMQ (reference sequence). V was clipped by 5 bases and J by 6 bases, with 14 bases between them. The CDR3 consists of 14 residues. CDR3 DNA sequence: TGTGCCAGCAGCACATGCGACAGGCCCAATGAGCAGTTCTTC. Its translation is CASSTCDRPNEQFF.

This clonotype was observed many times. The chain joins TRBV28 to TRBJ1-5; 7 positions agree with TRBD1. After removal of 5 bases from V and 6 bases from J, the junction contained 7 bases not matched to a gene. Germline lookup yields CDR1 MDHEN and CDR2 SYDVKM. The CDR3 contains 14 residues. This chain's CDR3 is CASSLRQGGQPQHF. CDR3 coding DNA: TGTGCCAGCAGTCTCAGACAGGGTGGTCAGCCCCAGCATTTT.

This clonotype was seen repeatedly, ten times or more. The chain is built from TRBV28 and TRBJ1-1; possibly TRBD1 for D (5 bases). The V end was cut by 10 bases, the J end by 0 bases, with 12 bases between. The CDR3 covers 13 residues. The V gene's germline CDR1 is MDHEN and CDR2 SYDVKM. CDR3 region: CAILGDMNTEAFF. The CDR3, as DNA: TGTGCCATCCTGGGGGATATGAACACTGAAGCTTTCTTT.

This clonotype came up a few times. This chain links TRBV24-1 with TRBJ1-5; tentative D call: TRBD1 (5 bases). This CDR3 spans 14 amino acids. The V gene lost 5 bases and the J gene lost 2 bases, with 9 bases spanning the gap. CDR1 and CDR2 from the germline V gene are KGHDR and SFDVKD. The CDR3 coding sequence is TGTGCCACCAGTGCGGGGGGGGGCAATCAGCCCCAGCATTTT. This codes for CATSAGGGNQPQHF.

This clonotype was observed a handful of times. A much larger clone lies one base from this, so it may be a read error. The chain joins TRBV4-3 to TRBJ2-7; a weak D match, TRBD2 (6 bases). With 3 bases removed from V and 4 bases from J, the gap between germline ends came to 16 bases. CDR1 is LGHNA, CDR2 YSLEER, per germline. The CDR3 contains 15 residues. In DNA form, the CDR3 reads TGCGCCAGCAGCCAGGTGGCCGGGGGAAATTACGAGCAGTACTTC. Residues: CASSQVAGGNYEQYF.

As to this clonotype: This may be a read error, as it is one base from a much larger clone. Likely a read error: the CDR3 ends without its conserved phenylalanine or tryptophan. The chain has TRBV12-3 or TRBV12-4 and TRBJ2-5; no clear D gene. The V and J ends lost 3 bases and 5 bases respectively, with 10 bases between them. This CDR3 has 13 amino acids. The CDR3 bases are TGTGCCAGCAGTTTCAATATTCAGGAGACCCAGTACCTC. Amino acids: CASSFNIQETQYL.

This clonotype came up a few times. The chain links TRBV11-2 to TRBJ2-7, with D possibly called TRBD1 or TRBD2 (6 bases each). Per the germline V gene, CDR1 is SGHAT and CDR2 is FQNNGV. The V and J ends lost 1 base and 3 bases respectively, with 13 bases between them. This CDR3 contains 15 residues. The CDR3 nucleotides read TGTGCCAGCAGCTTAGCGTTCGGGGGCTTCTACGAGCAGTACTTC. Protein sequence: CASSLAFGGFYEQYF.

The table lists this clonotype with a count of one. A read error is possible here, since a much larger clone lies one base away. The rearrangement uses TRBV7-3 and TRBJ2-2; a possible D gene is TRBD2 (5 bases). CDR1 and CDR2 from the germline V gene are SGHTA and FQGTGA. This CDR3 spans 14 amino acids. CDR3 residues: CASSLDVNTGELSF. DNA for the CDR3: TGTGCCAGCAGCTTAGACGTGAACACCGGGGAGCTGTCTTTT.

Note on this clonotype: A much larger clone sits a single nucleotide away, making a read error possible. The genes are TRBV7-6 and TRBJ1-6, with unresolved D. The V end lost 5 bases, the J end lost 5 bases, and 16 bases lay between the germline ends. Germline V gene lookup returns CDR1 SGHVS and CDR2 FNYEAQ. This CDR3 is 16 amino acids long. CDR3 nucleotide sequence: TGTGCCAGCAGCGACACGGGGTCAGCCAATAATTCACCCCTCCACTTT. Translation: CASSDTGSANNSPLHF.

This clonotype has ten or more counts. V and J are TRBV12-3 or TRBV12-4 and TRBJ2-3, with a tentative D call TRBD2 (6 bases). This CDR3 has 14 residues. Trimming cost V 7 bases and J 2 bases, with 13 bases left between them. In DNA, the CDR3 is TGTGCCAGCACCGGCGGGACTTACACAGATACGCAGTATTTT. Translated, it gives CASTGGTYTDTQYF.

Turning to this clonotype: A much larger clone lies one base from this, so it may be a read error. The chain couples TRBV4-3 to TRBJ2-2; 12 nucleotides line up with TRBD2. Germline V gene sequence: CDR1 LGHNA, CDR2 YSLEER. The CDR3 sequence is 17 residues long. This chain's CDR3 is CASSQDMTSGSTGELLF. In nucleotides, the CDR3 is TGCGCCAGCAGCCAAGATATGACTAGCGGGAGCACCGGGGAGCTGCTTTTT.

There are a few counts of this clonotype. The chain recombines TRBV29-1 with TRBJ1-1; D is unclear. Trimming took off 3 bases at V and 1 base at J, with 9 bases between the two ends. Germline V lookup: CDR1 SQVTM, CDR2 ANQGSEA. CDR3 length equals 13 residues. The CDR3 sequence: CSVESGSNTEAFF. The CDR3 DNA reads TGCAGCGTTGAGTCGGGCTCGAACACTGAAGCTTTCTTT.

Concerning this clonotype itself: Being one base from a much bigger clone, this may be a read error. This chain uses TRBV20-1 with TRBJ2-1, with a tentative D call TRBD2 (5 bases). CDR3 size: 18 residues. The V end lost 0 bases, the J end lost 8 bases, and 26 bases lay between the germline ends. CDR1 and CDR2 from the germline V gene are DFQATT and SNEGSKA (reference sequence). The CDR3 spells CSARDGSSPQLPYDEQFF. Here the CDR3 DNA reads TGCAGTGCTAGAGATGGGAGCTCGCCCCAACTACCGTACGATGAGCAGTTCTTC.